A selection of T cell receptor beta chains follows, all from one sample in a study of cytomegalovirus exposure and HLA in healthy donors. The repertoire was sequenced with immunoSEQ multiplex PCR; TCRdb's copy has only in-frame clones and lacks some. The table records about 130,000 clones, 75% of them present only once. Sequencing was carried out using PBMCs. The source is a woman aged 50 to 60 in good health and CMV-seronegative. Each CDR3 is given with its conserved first and last residue. The D gene is left open where the match is weak. The size field is filled for only some rows; it gives once, few, many or a size class.

v_gene	d_gene	j_gene	abundance	CDR3aa	CDR3nt
TRBV21-1	.	TRBJ2-1	few	CASTYLAGGGATNNEQFF	TGTGCCAGCACCTACCTAGCGGGAGGAGGGGCTACTAACAATGAGCAGTTCTTC
TRBV28	.	TRBJ2-1	.	CASRTRHSGEQFF	TGTGCCAGCAGAACTAGGCATTCAGGTGAGCAGTTCTTC
TRBV27	.	TRBJ1-2	once	CASSFRGGGGYTF	TGTGCCAGCAGTTTTAGAGGAGGAGGTGGCTACACCTTC
TRBV7-6	TRBD2	TRBJ2-1	.	CASSSSGAYNEQFF	TGTGCCAGCAGCTCTAGCGGGGCCTACAATGAGCAGTTCTTC
TRBV28	TRBD1	TRBJ2-3	once	CASTLDRARTDTQYF	TGTGCCAGCACACTTGACAGGGCTCGTACAGATACGCAGTATTTT
TRBV6-5	.	TRBJ1-2	.	CASSAGVIGYTF	TGTGCCAGCAGTGCGGGGGTTATTGGCTACACCTTC
TRBV30	.	TRBJ2-6	.	CAWSRLLGANVLTF	TGTGCCTGGAGTCGCCTACTGGGGGCCAACGTCCTGACTTTC
TRBV4-1	.	TRBJ1-2	.	CASSQDLQLSIIYGYTF	TGCGCCAGCAGCCAAGATTTACAGCTCTCCATTATCTATGGCTACACCTTC
TRBV9	.	TRBJ2-7	few	CASSVGGDSYEQYF	TGTGCCAGCAGCGTAGGTGGGGACTCCTACGAGCAGTACTTC
TRBV5-5	.	TRBJ2-7	.	CASSPRQDQGEQYF	TGTGCCAGCAGCCCGCGACAGGATCAAGGCGAGCAGTACTTC